These 20 T cell receptor beta chains came from one sample sequenced in a study of blood T cell repertoires in COVID-19 (dated by TCRdb to the early 2020s). Libraries were prepared through the immunoSEQ multiplex PCR assay. TCRdb retrieved this table from immuneACCESS and kept in-frame rearrangements only. Not all clones are present; in checked studies, unresolved V genes account for under half, and no reason is known for the remainder. The sample contains 160,000 or so clones, less than 85% of them found a single time. Together, the top ten hold 8% to 8.5% of the sample. Source material: peripheral blood. These receptors were taken from a woman aged 60-70 years with COVID-19, enrolled during active disease.

The chain recombines TRBV25-1 with TRBJ2-5; maybe TRBD1 (6 bases). V lost 5 bases to trimming and J lost 5 bases, with 21 bases between them. Germline V lookup: CDR1 MGHDK, CDR2 SYGVNS. This CDR3 comprises 16 residues. DNA of the CDR3: TGTGCCAGCAGTCCTGAATTAGGGGGAAGGTACGAGACCCAGTACTTC. This sequence encodes CASSPELGGRYETQYF.

The chain uses TRBV20-1 and TRBJ2-7; tentative D call: TRBD1 (5 bases). Trimming left V 3 bases short and J 7 bases short, with 13 bases between. CDR1 is DFQATT and CDR2 is SNEGSKA in the germline V gene (reference sequence). The CDR3 runs to 12 residues. The CDR3 reads CSASPQALEQYF. CDR3 nucleotide sequence: TGCAGTGCTAGTCCACAGGCACTTGAGCAGTACTTC.

This rearrangement joins TRBV28 to TRBJ1-5; D call uncertain. Trimming stripped 6 bases from V and 3 bases from J, with 9 bases between. Germline CDR1 MDHEN, CDR2 SYDVKM. The CDR3 contains 13 residues. The CDR3, as DNA: TGTGCCAGCAGCGACACACTCAATCAGCCCCAGCATTTT. Protein: CASSDTLNQPQHF.

The genes are TRBV27 and TRBJ1-5; 8 bases line up with TRBD1. After removal of 5 bases from V and 3 bases from J, the junction contained 6 bases not matched to a gene. The CDR3 is 15 residues long. The germline CDR1 and CDR2 sequences are MNHEY and SMNVEV (reference sequence). CDR3 loop: CASSATGGNNQPQHF. The DNA for the CDR3 is TGTGCCAGCAGTGCTACAGGGGGTAACAATCAGCCCCAGCATTTT.

The chain joins TRBV7-8 to TRBJ1-5; tentative D call: TRBD1 (6 bases). Germline V gene sequence: CDR1 SGHVS, CDR2 FQNEAQ. Trimming shortened V by 2 bases and J by 0 bases, and 14 bases separated the two germline ends. The CDR3 sequence is 17 residues long. The CDR3 loop is CASSLTQGRDSNQPQHF. CDR3 coding DNA: TGTGCCAGCAGCTTAACACAGGGTCGGGATAGCAATCAGCCCCAGCATTTT. Combining the CDR3 with reference TRBV7-8 and TRBJ1-5 gives the whole variable domain GAGVSQSPRYKVAKRGQDVALRCDPISGHVSLFWYQQALGQGPEFLTYFQNEAQLDKSGLPSDRFFAERPEGSVSTLKIQRTQQEDSAVYLCASSLTQGRDSNQPQHFGDGTRLSIL.

The chain couples TRBV7-6 to TRBJ2-2, with 7 nucleotides matching TRBD2. The CDR3 runs 16 residues. Germline V CDR1 and CDR2: SGHVS, FNYEAQ. With 2 bases clipped from V and 2 bases from J, the junction kept 5 bases outside the gene matches. DNA of the CDR3: TGTGCCAGCAGCTTACGCCTAGCGGACAACACCGGGGAGCTGTTTTTT. Translation gives CASSLRLADNTGELFF.

This clone was seen once. The chain joins TRBV3-1 (or the pseudogene TRBV3-2) to TRBJ1-5; D is undetermined. V lost 2 bases and J 4 bases, leaving 9 bases between the germline ends. The CDR3 totals 14 residues. Germline lookup yields CDR1 LGHDT and CDR2 YNNKEL (reference sequence). The CDR3 nucleotides read TGTGCCAGCAGCCAACTCAGCGATAATCAGCCCCAGCATTTT. Translating gives CASSQLSDNQPQHF.

The chain uses TRBV4-2 and TRBJ1-4; D remains unclear. The length of the CDR3 is 17 residues. CDR1 and CDR2 from the germline V gene are LGHNA and YNFKEQ. The ends were cut back, 3 bases at V and 2 bases at J, with 16 bases in the middle. The CDR3 DNA follows: TGTGCCAGCAGCCAGGAGGGTAGTCAGTACACTAATGAAAAACTGTTTTTT. Residues: CASSQEGSQYTNEKLFF.

The genes are TRBV11-3 and TRBJ2-2, with TRBD2 matching over 7 bases. The CDR3 is 18 amino acids. Germline CDR1 and CDR2: SGHNT and YENEEA. Germline trimming cut 0 bases from V and 1 base from J; bases unmatched to any gene: 8. Here the CDR3 DNA reads TGTGCCAGCAGCTTAGAAGGGACTACCGCAGGGAACACCGGGGAGCTGTTTTTT. As protein: CASSLEGTTAGNTGELFF. Together with reference TRBV11-3 and TRBJ2-2, the CDR3 gives the full variable domain: EAGVVQSPRYKIIEKKQPVAFWCNPISGHNTLYWYLQNLGQGPELLIRYENEEAVDDSQLPKDRFSAERLKGVDSTLKIQPAELGDSAVYLCASSLEGTTAGNTGELFFGEGSRLTVL.

In its sample, this clone was seen a few times. The chain couples TRBV28 to TRBJ1-2; D possibly corresponds to TRBD1 (5 bases). Germline assignment: CDR1 MDHEN and CDR2 SYDVKM. Trimming pared 6 bases from V and 8 bases from J, leaving 25 bases between. The CDR3 totals 16 residues. CDR3 nucleotide sequence: TGTGCCAGCAGCCCCCCCGCGGGCAGGTTGGGGGGAGGCTACACCTTC. Its translation: CASSPPAGRLGGGYTF.

The chain joins TRBV19 to TRBJ1-5; 12 nucleotides line up with TRBD1. Germline-derived CDR1 and CDR2 are LNHDA and SQIVND (reference sequence). V was clipped by 7 bases and J by 9 bases; unmatched bases: 10. The CDR3 is 15 residues long. This CDR3 is CASNPAGTGGWPQHF. The CDR3 nucleotides are TGTGCCAGTAACCCGGCGGGGACAGGGGGCTGGCCCCAGCATTTT. Full variable domain (missing parts from reference TRBV19 and TRBJ1-5): DGGITQSPKYLFRKEGQNVTLSCEQNLNHDAMYWYRQDPGQGLRLIYYSQIVNDFQKGDIAEGYSVSREKKESFPLTVTSAQKNPTAFYLCASNPAGTGGWPQHFGDGTRLSIL.

The V and J genes are TRBV6-2 or TRBV6-3 and TRBJ2-2; 8 nucleotides align to TRBD2. CDR1 and CDR2 (germline): MNHEY, SVGEGT. The CDR3 has 17 amino acids. The trim removed 3 bases at V and 5 bases at J, leaving 11 bases unmatched. This chain's CDR3 is CASSYRLPGLGTGELFF. The CDR3 region has the DNA TGTGCCAGCAGTTATCGCCTCCCGGGACTAGGAACCGGGGAGCTGTTTTTT.

This clone was counted ten times or more. The chain has TRBV28 and TRBJ1-5; D gene uncertain. Germline CDR1 and CDR2: MDHEN and SYDVKM. The V end was cut by 5 bases, the J end by 2 bases, with 19 bases between. CDR3 length equals 17 residues. CDR3 sequence reads: CASSPIGGGIGNQPQHF. Here the CDR3 DNA reads TGTGCCAGCAGTCCCATAGGCGGAGGGATCGGCAATCAGCCCCAGCATTTT.

The gene calls are TRBV4-1 and TRBJ2-3; 11 bases line up with TRBD1. J was trimmed by 4 bases and V by 9 bases; bases with no gene match: 3. Germline V lookup: CDR1 MGHRA, CDR2 YSYEKL. CDR3 length: 13 amino acids. This CDR3 is CASRGQGADTQYF. The CDR3 DNA sequence: TGCGCCAGTCGGGGACAGGGGGCAGATACGCAGTATTTT.

The J gene is TRBJ2-1, the V gene TRBV3-1 (or the pseudogene TRBV3-2); 14 nucleotides match TRBD2. The junction had 7 bases not matched to a gene; V was cut back by 5 bases and J by 7 bases. CDR3 size: 16 residues. Germline V lookup: CDR1 LGHDT, CDR2 YNNKEL (reference sequence). In DNA, the CDR3 is TGTGCCAGCAGCGTTGGACTAGCGGGAGGAACGAATGAGCAGTTCTTC. Translating gives CASSVGLAGGTNEQFF.

In its sample, this clone was seen a few times. The V call is TRBV20-1, the J call TRBJ2-5, with no clear D. Trimming removed 0 bases at V and 7 bases at J, with 6 bases between. CDR3 length equals 11 residues. CDR1 is DFQATT and CDR2 is SNEGSKA in the germline V gene (reference sequence). The CDR3 DNA is TGCAGTGCTAGAGAATATAGGACCCAGTACTTC. Its translation is CSAREYRTQYF.

The CDR3 DNA reads TGTGCCAGCACTGGCGGGAGTATTGACACCGGGGAGCTGTTTTTT. Its protein product is CASTGGSIDTGELFF. The V gene is TRBV2, the J gene TRBJ2-2; 7 bases map to TRBD2. Germline V gene sequence: CDR1 SNHLY, CDR2 FYNNEI. V shed 7 bases and J 3 bases; nucleotides not matched to a gene: 8. The CDR3 has 15 residues.

V usage is TRBV6-1 and J usage is TRBJ2-5; 8 positions agree with TRBD2. V lost 3 bases and J lost 5; bases outside the gene matches: 8. The CDR3 is 15 residues long. Germline CDR1 is MNHNS and CDR2 is SASEGT. The CDR3 region is CASSDFGGARETQYF. The DNA for the CDR3 is TGTGCCAGCAGTGATTTCGGGGGGGCTCGGGAGACCCAGTACTTC.

The rearrangement links TRBV19 to TRBJ1-5, with TRBD1 matching 9 bases. This CDR3 is built from 14 residues. The trim removed 7 bases at V and 3 bases at J, leaving 4 bases unmatched. Germline CDR1 reads LNHDA; CDR2 reads SQIVND (reference sequence). CDR3 bases: TGTGCCAGTACTACAGGGGGCTACAATCAGCCCCAGCATTTT. This encodes CASTTGGYNQPQHF.

The chain links TRBV14 to TRBJ2-1; tentative D call: TRBD2 (6 bases). Trimming removed 1 base at V and 3 bases at J, with 10 bases between. Germline-derived CDR1 and CDR2 are SGHDN and FVKESK. CDR3 length equals 15 residues. The CDR3 DNA sequence: TGTGCCAGCAGCCAAGGCGCTAGCGTCTACAATGAGCAGTTCTTC. Translated: CASSQGASVYNEQFF.